The clone carrying this T cell receptor (beta chain) was seen only a few times. Its antigen is currently unknown. Healthy Caucasian individuals from Russia aged 6 to 90 were enrolled as donors. The data derive from a study of blood T cells in healthy people across ages. Study outcomes and limitations: TCR beta diversity was tightly associated with the proportion of naive T cells.

With a J-beta primer mix and a sample-barcoded 5' primer, a second PCR ran roughly 6 to 11 cycles. Researchers report that each sample yielded at least 3 million CDR3-containing paired-end reads. TCRdb redid the calling of the 5' RACE reads with MiXCR, one entry per CDR3 protein. This sample carries about 690,000 distinct CDR3 sequences, roughly two fifths of them seen once, and the ten largest clones take about 32%. V lost 7 bases and J lost 8, with 11 bases in between. Germline V gives CDR1 SNHLY, CDR2 FYNNEI. The CDR3 is 12 amino acids. The chain couples TRBV2 to TRBJ2-2; TRBD1 is a possible D gene (6 bases). The sample comprised blood. The sequence was collected from an elderly man in good health. The CDR3 DNA is TGTGCCAGCACCAGAACAGGGGGGGAGCTGTTTTTT. This sequence encodes CASTRTGGELFF.